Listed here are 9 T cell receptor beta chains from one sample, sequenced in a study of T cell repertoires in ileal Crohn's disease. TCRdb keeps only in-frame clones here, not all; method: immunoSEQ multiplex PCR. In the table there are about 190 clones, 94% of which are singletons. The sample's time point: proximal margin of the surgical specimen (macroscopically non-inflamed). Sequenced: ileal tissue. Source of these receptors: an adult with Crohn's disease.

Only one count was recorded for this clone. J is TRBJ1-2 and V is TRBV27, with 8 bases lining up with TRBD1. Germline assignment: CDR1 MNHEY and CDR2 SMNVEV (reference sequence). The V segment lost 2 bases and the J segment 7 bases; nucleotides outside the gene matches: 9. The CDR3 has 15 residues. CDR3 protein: CASSLNDRGFGGYTF. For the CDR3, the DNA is TGTGCCAGCAGTTTAAATGACAGGGGATTCGGTGGCTACACCTTC.

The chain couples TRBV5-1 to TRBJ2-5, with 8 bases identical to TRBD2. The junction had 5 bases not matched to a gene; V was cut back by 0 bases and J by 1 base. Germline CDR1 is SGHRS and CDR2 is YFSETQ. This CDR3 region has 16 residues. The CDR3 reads CASSLAASGFQETQYF. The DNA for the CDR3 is TGCGCCAGCAGCTTGGCGGCTAGCGGGTTCCAAGAGACCCAGTACTTC.

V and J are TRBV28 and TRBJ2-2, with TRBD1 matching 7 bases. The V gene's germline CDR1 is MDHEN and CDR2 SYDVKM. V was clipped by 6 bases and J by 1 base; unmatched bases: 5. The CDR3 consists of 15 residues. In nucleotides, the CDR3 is TGTGCCAGCAGCTCCTACAGGGGGAACACCGGGGAGCTGTTTTTT. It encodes CASSSYRGNTGELFF.

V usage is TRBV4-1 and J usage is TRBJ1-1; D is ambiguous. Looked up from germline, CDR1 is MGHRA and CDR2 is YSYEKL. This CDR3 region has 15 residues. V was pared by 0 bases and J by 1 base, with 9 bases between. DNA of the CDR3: TGCGCCAGCAGCCAAGAACAGACTTCGAACACTGAAGCTTTCTTT. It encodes CASSQEQTSNTEAFF.

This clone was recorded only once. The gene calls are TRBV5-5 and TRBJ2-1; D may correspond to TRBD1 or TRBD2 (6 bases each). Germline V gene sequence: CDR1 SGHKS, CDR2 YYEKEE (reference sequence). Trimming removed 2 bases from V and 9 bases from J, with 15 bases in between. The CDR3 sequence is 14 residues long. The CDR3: CASSLMEGGFEQFF. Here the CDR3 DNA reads TGTGCCAGCAGCTTAATGGAAGGGGGGTTTGAGCAGTTCTTC. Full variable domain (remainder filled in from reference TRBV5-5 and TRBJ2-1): DAGVTQSPTHLIKTRGQQVTLRCSPISGHKSVSWYQQVLGQGPQFIFQYYEKEERGRGNFPDRFSARQFPNYSSELNVNALLLGDSALYLCASSLMEGGFEQFFGPGTRLTVL.

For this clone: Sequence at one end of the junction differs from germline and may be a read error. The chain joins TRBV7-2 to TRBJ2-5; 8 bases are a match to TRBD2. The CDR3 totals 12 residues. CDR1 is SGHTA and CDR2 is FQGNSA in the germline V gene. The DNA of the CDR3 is TGCGTTTGCGGGGGGCCGGGTGAGACCCAGTACTTC. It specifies CVCGGPGETQYF.

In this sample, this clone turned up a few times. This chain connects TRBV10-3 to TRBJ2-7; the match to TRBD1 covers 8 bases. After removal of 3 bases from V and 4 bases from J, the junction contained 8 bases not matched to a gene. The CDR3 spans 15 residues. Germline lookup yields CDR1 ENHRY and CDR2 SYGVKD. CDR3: CAISDPTGDPYEQYF. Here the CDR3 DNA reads TGTGCCATCAGTGACCCGACAGGGGACCCTTACGAGCAGTACTTC.

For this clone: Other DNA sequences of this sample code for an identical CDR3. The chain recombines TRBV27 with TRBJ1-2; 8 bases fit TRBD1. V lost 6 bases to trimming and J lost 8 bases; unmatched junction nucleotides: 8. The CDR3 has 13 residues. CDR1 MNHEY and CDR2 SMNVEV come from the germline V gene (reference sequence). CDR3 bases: TGTGCCAGCAGCCCCGGACAGGGTGGGGGCTACACCTTC. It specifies CASSPGQGGGYTF.

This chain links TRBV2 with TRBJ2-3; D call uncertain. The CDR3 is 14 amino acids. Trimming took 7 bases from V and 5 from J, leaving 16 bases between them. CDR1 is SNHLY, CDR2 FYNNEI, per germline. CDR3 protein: CASNRDSTRDTQYF. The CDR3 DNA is TGTGCCAGCAATCGAGACTCAACGCGAGATACGCAGTATTTT. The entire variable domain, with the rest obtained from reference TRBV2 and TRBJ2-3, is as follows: EPEVTQTPSHQVTQMGQEVILRCVPISNHLYFYWYRQILGQKVEFLVSFYNNEISEKSEIFDDQFSVERPDGSNFTLKIRSTKLEDSAMYFCASNRDSTRDTQYFGPGTRLTVL.